This T cell receptor (beta chain) was documented in a study of T cell responses to AZD1222 COVID-19 vaccine. Study conclusions and caveats: Repertoire samples came only from after the peak T cell response. The study identified only six AZD1222 recipients as seropositive at baseline. Targets within unmutated variant regions were reportedly found for nearly half of spike-specific TCRs.

Using immunoSEQ multiplex PCR, the repertoire was profiled, and TCRdb retains in-frame clones only, with some absent. Of about 150,000 clones in the sample, around 87% were seen once. Second-dose intervals near 4 or 12 weeks were combined. This clone is a singleton in its sample. The target antigen is unknown. The sequencing used peripheral blood, collected 28 days after the second AZD1222 dose. This sequence was found in an adult who received the AZD1222 COVID-19 vaccine.

CDR3 sequence: CASSQEVQTQYF. For the CDR3, the DNA is TGCGCCAGCAGTCAGGAGGTCCAGACCCAGTACTTC. The gene calls are TRBV5-1 and TRBJ2-5, with a weak D call TRBD2 (5 bases). The CDR3 sequence is 12 residues long. Trimming removed 5 bases from V and 6 bases from J, with 11 bases in between. Germline V gives CDR1 SGHRS, CDR2 YFSETQ. Based on the CDR3 plus reference TRBV5-1 and TRBJ2-5, the full variable domain is KAGVTQTPRYLIKTRGQQVTLSCSPISGHRSVSWYQQTPGQGLQFLFEYFSETQRNKGNFPGRFSGRQFSNSRSEMNVSTLELGDSALYLCASSQEVQTQYFGPGTRLLVL.